These 20 T cell receptor beta chains share one sample of origin, sequenced in a study of blood T cell repertoires in COVID-19 (dated by TCRdb to 2019 to 2021). The library was prepared using the immunoSEQ multiplex PCR assay. TCRdb took this table from immuneACCESS and kept in-frame rearrangements with V and J called. Such tables lack part of the clones; where checked against another copy, unresolved V genes explain under half of the gap, and the rest is unexplained. The sample table lists roughly 250,000 clones, approximately 85% of them with a count of one. Approximately 4.8% of the sample is in the top ten clones. The sample consisted of peripheral blood. These receptors came from a woman aged 70-85 years with acute or convalescent COVID-19.

The rearrangement uses TRBV7-2 and TRBJ2-5, with D perhaps matching TRBD2 (5 bases). Deletions cut 0 bases from V and 5 bases from J, with 13 bases between. CDR3 length: 15 residues. The germline CDR1 and CDR2 sequences are SGHTA and FQGNSA. CDR3 loop: CASSLAFGEWETQYF. CDR3 nucleotide sequence: TGTGCCAGCAGCTTAGCATTCGGGGAATGGGAGACCCAGTACTTC.

The chain employs TRBV2 and TRBJ2-2, with a tentative D call TRBD1 (6 bases). Trimming removed 6 bases from V and 0 bases from J, with 11 bases in between. Germline CDR1 and CDR2: SNHLY and FYNNEI. CDR3 length: 15 amino acids. The CDR3 sequence: CASRPGTTNTGELFF. The CDR3 nucleotides are TGTGCCAGCAGACCCGGGACAACGAACACCGGGGAGCTGTTTTTT.

The chain joins TRBV11-3 to TRBJ1-1; D gene ambiguous. The germline V gene has CDR1 SGHNT and CDR2 YENEEA. Trimming took 3 bases from V and 8 from J, leaving 16 bases between them. The length of the CDR3 is 14 residues. The CDR3 protein is CASSFPRGLREAFF. The DNA for the CDR3 is TGTGCCAGCAGCTTCCCCCGCGGATTGAGGGAAGCTTTCTTT.

This clone was seen only a few times. The chain employs TRBV9 and TRBJ1-2; TRBD1 agrees at 7 bases. Germline CDR1 and CDR2: SGDLS and YYNGEE. With V trimmed by 4 bases and J by 3 bases, 12 bases remained unmatched. CDR3 length: 16 residues. The CDR3 is CASSLHPGGTDYGYTF. The CDR3 bases are TGTGCCAGCAGCCTCCACCCTGGGGGGACAGACTATGGCTACACCTTC. Full variable domain (rest looked up from reference TRBV9 and TRBJ1-2): DSGVTQTPKHLITATGQRVTLRCSPRSGDLSVYWYQQSLDQGLQFLIQYYNGEERAKGNILERFSAQQFPDLHSELNLSSLELGDSALYFCASSLHPGGTDYGYTFGSGTRLTVV.

V gene TRBV7-2 combines with J gene TRBJ2-3; D is uncertain. CDR1 SGHTA and CDR2 FQGNSA come from the germline V gene. The CDR3 loop spans 13 amino acids. V lost 6 bases and J lost 2, with 9 bases in between. The CDR3 reads CASSQNPTDTQYF. CDR3 DNA sequence: TGTGCCAGCAGTCAAAATCCCACAGATACGCAGTATTTT. The whole variable domain, filled in from reference TRBV7-2 and TRBJ2-3, reads GAGVSQSPSNKVTEKGKDVELRCDPISGHTALYWYRQSLGQGLEFLIYFQGNSAPDKSGLPSDRFSAERTGGSVSTLTIQRTQQEDSAVYLCASSQNPTDTQYFGPGTRLTVL.

The chain couples TRBV6-6 to TRBJ1-3, with unresolved D. The germline V and J ends were trimmed by 0 bases and 0 bases, with 9 bases remaining between them. This CDR3 region has 16 residues. Germline CDR1 and CDR2: MNHNY and SVGAGI (reference sequence). The CDR3 here is CASSYSSKPSGNTIYF. CDR3 nucleotides: TGTGCCAGCAGTTACTCGAGTAAGCCCTCTGGAAACACCATATATTTT.

This clone was detected only a few times. This chain joins TRBV4-1 and TRBJ2-1; TRBD2 matches 8 bases. CDR3 length: 17 amino acids. The trim removed 1 base at V and 6 bases at J, leaving 11 bases unmatched. Looked up from germline, CDR1 is MGHRA and CDR2 is YSYEKL. The CDR3 bases are TGCGCCAGCAGCCAAGGAACCGGGACTAGGAGAAGCAATGAGCAGTTCTTC. Translated: CASSQGTGTRRSNEQFF.

The chain links TRBV2 to TRBJ1-5, with TRBD1 identical over 11 bases. The CDR3 contains 14 residues. The V gene's germline CDR1 is SNHLY and CDR2 FYNNEI. V lost 7 bases and J lost 8; bases outside the gene matches: 7. The CDR3 sequence: CASTGTGGTEPQHF. CDR3 nucleotide sequence: TGTGCCAGCACCGGGACAGGGGGTACGGAGCCCCAGCATTTT.

The gene calls are TRBV24-1 and TRBJ1-2; weak D call: TRBD1 (5 bases). The CDR3 runs to 14 residues. Germline assignment: CDR1 KGHDR and CDR2 SFDVKD. Between the trimmed V and J ends, which lost 1 base and 3 bases, there was a span of 8 bases. In nucleotides, the CDR3 is TGTGCCACCAGTGATTTAGGCAGGGACTATGGCTACACCTTC. This sequence encodes CATSDLGRDYGYTF.

The CDR3, as DNA: TGTGCCAGCTCAGCTGACGGGAATCAGCCCCAGCATTTT. It specifies CASSADGNQPQHF. V usage is TRBV18 and J usage is TRBJ1-5; D unclear. Germline values: CDR1 KGHSH, CDR2 LQKENI. The CDR3 length is 13 residues. Trimming cost V 5 bases and J 4 bases, with 9 bases left between them.

The V call is TRBV18, the J call TRBJ1-1, with TRBD1 as a possible D gene (5 bases). V was clipped by 5 bases and J by 1 base, with 11 bases between them. Germline lookup yields CDR1 KGHSH and CDR2 LQKENI. The CDR3 length is 14 residues. CDR3 loop: CASSGVTGNTEAFF. The CDR3 DNA is TGTGCCAGCTCAGGTGTAACAGGGAACACTGAAGCTTTCTTT. The full variable domain, rest sourced from reference TRBV18 and TRBJ1-1, is NAGVMQNPRHLVRRRGQEARLRCSPMKGHSHVYWYRQLPEEGLKFMVYLQKENIIDESGMPKERFSAEFPKEGPSILRIQQVVRGDSAAYFCASSGVTGNTEAFFGQGTRLTVV.

The chain joins TRBV6-2 or TRBV6-3 to TRBJ1-5; the D is unclear. CDR1 and CDR2 from the germline V gene are MNHEY and SVGEGT. V dropped 5 bases and J dropped 6 bases, with 8 bases sitting between them. This CDR3 contains 12 residues. The CDR3 here is CASSPTLQPQHF. The CDR3 nucleotides are TGTGCCAGCAGTCCGACACTTCAGCCCCAGCATTTT.

In this sample, this clone turned up a few times. The rearrangement uses TRBV9 and TRBJ1-6, with a tentative D call TRBD1 (6 bases). V was shortened by 3 bases and J by 6 bases, with 13 bases between the two germline ends. CDR1 and CDR2 from the germline V gene are SGDLS and YYNGEE. The CDR3 runs 15 residues. The CDR3 nucleotides read TGTGCCAGCAGCGAGGGACGACAGGCTAATTCACCCCTCCACTTT. This codes for CASSEGRQANSPLHF.

DNA of the CDR3: TGTGCCAGCAGCTTGGCCTTGGGGCGGGGTGGCTACACCTTC. Amino acids: CASSLALGRGGYTF. The chain is built from TRBV5-8 and TRBJ1-2; a weak D match, TRBD1 (5 bases). The V gene lost 0 bases and the J gene lost 7 bases, with 13 bases spanning the gap. This CDR3 has 14 residues. CDR1 SGHTS and CDR2 YDEGEE come from the germline V gene. Full variable domain (outside the CDR3, taken from reference TRBV5-8 and TRBJ1-2): EAGVTQSPTHLIKTRGQQATLRCSPISGHTSVYWYQQALGLGLQFLLWYDEGEERNRGNFPPRFSGRQFPNYSSELNVNALELEDSALYLCASSLALGRGGYTFGSGTRLTVV.

The rearrangement uses TRBV2 and TRBJ1-1; 7 bases map to TRBD1. V lost 7 bases and J lost 10; bases outside the gene matches: 12. The germline V gene has CDR1 SNHLY and CDR2 FYNNEI. CDR3 length: 13 amino acids. The CDR3 bases are TGTGCCAGCACCGAAGACAGGGTGGGGGGAGCTTTCTTT. As protein: CASTEDRVGGAFF.

On this clone itself: Because the CDR3's place on the DNA is in doubt, the DNA is left out and the CDR3 is given as listed by TCRdb. The J gene is TRBJ1-1, the V gene TRBV7-6; no check of the table's D call, TRBD1, against the DNA was made. From germline, CDR1 is SGHVS and CDR2 FNYEAQ. The CDR3 has 15 residues if both end residues are counted. CDR3 amino acids: CASSLGVGTGAPLFF.

This chain connects TRBV29-1 to TRBJ2-7; maybe TRBD1 (5 bases). The length of the CDR3 is 14 residues. Germline lookup yields CDR1 SQVTM and CDR2 ANQGSEA. V was pared by 4 bases and J by 6 bases, with 19 bases between. The CDR3: CSVVSEDAGLEQYF. As DNA, the CDR3 is TGCAGCGTTGTAAGCGAGGATGCAGGGCTCGAGCAGTACTTC.

In the case of this clone: The same CDR3 is also encoded by other DNA sequences in this sample. The chain has TRBV7-9 and TRBJ1-6; D is perhaps TRBD1 (6 bases). The CDR3 spans 15 residues. The germline V gene has CDR1 SEHNR and CDR2 FQNEAQ (reference sequence). Between the trimmed V and J ends, which lost 1 base and 5 bases, there was a span of 9 bases. In DNA form, the CDR3 reads TGTGCCAGCAGCTTAGGGGCAGGGGATAATTCACCCCTCCACTTT. This gives the protein CASSLGAGDNSPLHF.

This chain connects TRBV6-1 to TRBJ1-5; TRBD1 agrees at 7 bases. CDR3 size: 16 residues. Germline V gene sequence: CDR1 MNHNS, CDR2 SASEGT. J lost 2 bases, V lost 2 bases, and 6 bases had no gene match. As DNA, the CDR3 is TGTGCCAGCAGTGAACAGCCCGGGACAGGCAATCAGCCCCAGCATTTT. Its protein is CASSEQPGTGNQPQHF.

The chain uses TRBV14 and TRBJ2-3; the match to TRBD2 covers 11 bases. This CDR3 contains 15 residues. The V gene's germline CDR1 is SGHDN and CDR2 FVKESK. V shed 4 bases, J shed 3 bases, and the junction held 3 bases outside the gene matches. The CDR3 loop is CASSPGLAVTDTQYF. The DNA for the CDR3 is TGTGCCAGCAGCCCGGGACTAGCGGTGACAGATACGCAGTATTTT.